Listed here is a single T cell receptor beta chain. What it recognizes is unknown. These data come from a study of cytomegalovirus exposure and HLA in healthy donors. Findings of the study overall: V- and J-gene trimming of TCR beta was linked (in a later analysis) to a missense DCLRE1C variant. Among TCR sequences, most were rare, though some public TCRs appeared in many donors.

The V gene end was trimmed by 5 bases and the J gene end by 7 bases; junction bases not matched to a gene: 10. CDR1 and CDR2 from the germline V gene are SGHDT and YYEEEE. The CDR3 spans 15 residues. Vbeta (60) and Jbeta (13) primers were used in the PCR. Here immunoSEQ multiplex PCR was the method, and the copy in TCRdb shows in-frame clones only, minus some. The sample has 60,000 to 85,000 clones, 70% to 85% seen once. The receptor's source is a man in his sixties or seventies in good health and CMV-seropositive. The chain links TRBV5-6 to TRBJ2-7, with TRBD1 matching over 12 bases. Sequenced material: PBMCs. The CDR3 here is CASRLTGQGAWEQYF. CDR3 nucleotides: TGTGCCAGCAGACTGACGGGACAGGGGGCTTGGGAGCAGTACTTC.